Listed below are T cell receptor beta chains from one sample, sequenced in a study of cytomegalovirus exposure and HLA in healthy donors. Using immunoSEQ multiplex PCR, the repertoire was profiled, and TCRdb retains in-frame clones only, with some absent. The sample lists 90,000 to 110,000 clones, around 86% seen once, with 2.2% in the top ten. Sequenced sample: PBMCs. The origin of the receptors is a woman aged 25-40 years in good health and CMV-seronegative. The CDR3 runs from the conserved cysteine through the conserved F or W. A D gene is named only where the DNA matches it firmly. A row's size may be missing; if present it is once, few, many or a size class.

CDR3 DNA: TGTGCCAGCAGCAAAGAAGAGGTTATATTGACTAGCGGGAGGGCCCGGTGGGGAGGAGAGACCCAGTACTTC
CDR3 protein: CASSKEEVILTSGRARWGGETQYF
clone size: few
V gene: TRBV21-1
J gene: TRBJ2-5
D gene: NA

CDR3 DNA: TGTGCCAGCAGTTACTCGAGGTTGTCTAATGAAAAACTGTTTTTT
CDR3 protein: CASSYSRLSNEKLFF
clone size: NA
V gene: TRBV6-5
J gene: TRBJ1-4
D gene: NA

CDR3 DNA: TGTTCCAGCAGCTTAGGGGGAACTCCAGCGGGAGGGTCCTACGAGCAGTACTTC
CDR3 protein: CSSSLGGTPAGGSYEQYF
clone size: NA
V gene: TRBV7-9
J gene: TRBJ2-7
D gene: TRBD2

CDR3 DNA: TGTGCCAGCAGCTTAGGTGGGGGGGGGAACACTGAAGCTTTCTTT
CDR3 protein: CASSLGGGGNTEAFF
clone size: NA
V gene: TRBV7-3
J gene: TRBJ1-1
D gene: NA

CDR3 DNA: TGTGCCAGCTCACGGCAGAGGGACAGGGGTTTCGAGACAACTAATGAAAAACTGTTTTTT
CDR3 protein: CASSRQRDRGFETTNEKLFF
clone size: NA
V gene: TRBV18
J gene: TRBJ1-4
D gene: TRBD1

CDR3 DNA: TGTGCCAGCAGTGTTGGAGTTCTAAGCTATGGCTACACCTTC
CDR3 protein: CASSVGVLSYGYTF
clone size: NA
V gene: TRBV6-1
J gene: TRBJ1-2
D gene: NA

CDR3 DNA: TGTGCCATCAGTGCGGGACAACTCCACTACGAGCAGTACTTC
CDR3 protein: CAISAGQLHYEQYF
clone size: NA
V gene: TRBV10-3
J gene: TRBJ2-7
D gene: NA

CDR3 DNA: TGTGCCAGCAGTTTAATGGGGCGGGAGGGGGGGAATGAGCAGTTCTTC
CDR3 protein: CASSLMGREGGNEQFF
clone size: NA
V gene: TRBV28
J gene: TRBJ2-1
D gene: TRBD2

CDR3 DNA: TGTGCCAGCAGTGAGGGATCGGAGGGCCGATCTGAGACCCAGTACTTC
CDR3 protein: CASSEGSEGRSETQYF
clone size: NA
V gene: TRBV25-1
J gene: TRBJ2-5
D gene: NA

CDR3 DNA: TGTGCCAGCAGGGGGACTAGCGGAACAGATACGCAGTATTTT
CDR3 protein: CASRGTSGTDTQYF
clone size: NA
V gene: TRBV13
J gene: TRBJ2-3
D gene: TRBD2

CDR3 DNA: TGTGCCAGCAGCGCTACGGTAGAGGGGGCAGGAAACACCATATATTTT
CDR3 protein: CASSATVEGAGNTIYF
clone size: NA
V gene: TRBV7-2
J gene: TRBJ1-3
D gene: TRBD1

CDR3 DNA: TGTGCCAGCAGCGAACTAGCGGGCACAGATACGCAGTATTTT
CDR3 protein: CASSELAGTDTQYF
clone size: NA
V gene: TRBV9
J gene: TRBJ2-3
D gene: TRBD2

CDR3 DNA: TGCGCCAGCAGCCCCCGGGCACAGGGGGCGCCCGGGGAGCTGTTTTTT
CDR3 protein: CASSPRAQGAPGELFF
clone size: NA
V gene: TRBV4-3
J gene: TRBJ2-2
D gene: TRBD1

CDR3 DNA: TGTGCCAGCAGTGAAAACAGGGCCTACGAGCAGTACTTC
CDR3 protein: CASSENRAYEQYF
clone size: NA
V gene: TRBV6-1
J gene: TRBJ2-7
D gene: NA

CDR3 DNA: TGTGCCAGCAGTGAATGGGGCAGCCAGGGCGAGGAGTTCTTC
CDR3 protein: CASSEWGSQGEEFF
clone size: NA
V gene: TRBV2
J gene: TRBJ2-1
D gene: NA

CDR3 DNA: TGTGCCAGCAGCTTTTACGGACAGACCTCTGGTGGCTACACCTTC
CDR3 protein: CASSFYGQTSGGYTF
clone size: NA
V gene: TRBV5-6
J gene: TRBJ1-2
D gene: NA

CDR3 DNA: TGTGCCTGGAGTAAGGACAGGGCGAGCCCTGAAGCTTTCTTT
CDR3 protein: CAWSKDRASPEAFF
clone size: NA
V gene: TRBV30
J gene: TRBJ1-1
D gene: TRBD1

CDR3 DNA: TGCGCCAGCAGCTTGTCAACAGATTCTAACTATGGCTACACCTTC
CDR3 protein: CASSLSTDSNYGYTF
clone size: once
V gene: TRBV5-1
J gene: TRBJ1-2
D gene: NA

CDR3 DNA: TGTGCCAGCAGCGAGACGGGACTAGTCCGGCAGTACTTC
CDR3 protein: CASSETGLVRQYF
clone size: NA
V gene: TRBV6-6
J gene: TRBJ2-7
D gene: TRBD2

CDR3 DNA: TGTGCCAGCAACAACAACCAGGGGGGCGAGGAAAAACTGTTTTTT
CDR3 protein: CASNNNQGGEEKLFF
clone size: few
V gene: TRBV7-9
J gene: TRBJ1-4
D gene: TRBD1

CDR3 DNA: TGTGCCAGTAGCGGGCACGCTAGCACAGATACGCAGTATTTT
CDR3 protein: CASSGHASTDTQYF
clone size: NA
V gene: TRBV11-3
J gene: TRBJ2-3
D gene: TRBD2

CDR3 DNA: TGTGCCAGCAGATCTATTGGGAGGTGGGAGACCCAGTACTTC
CDR3 protein: CASRSIGRWETQYF
clone size: NA
V gene: TRBV6-5
J gene: TRBJ2-5
D gene: NA

CDR3 DNA: TGTGCCAGCGTCGCCACCGCCTTCTACTCCTACAATGAGCAGTTCTTC
CDR3 protein: CASVATAFYSYNEQFF
clone size: NA
V gene: TRBV7-3
J gene: TRBJ2-1
D gene: NA

CDR3 DNA: TGTGCCAGCAGGCCAGGGGGACAGGGGGCAGATACGCAGTATTTT
CDR3 protein: CASRPGGQGADTQYF
clone size: NA
V gene: TRBV5-4
J gene: TRBJ2-3
D gene: TRBD1

CDR3 DNA: TGCGCCAGCAGCCTGACGGGACAGGGTGGCACAGATACGCAGTATTTT
CDR3 protein: CASSLTGQGGTDTQYF
clone size: NA
V gene: TRBV5-1
J gene: TRBJ2-3
D gene: TRBD1

CDR3 DNA: TGTGCCAGGCTCGGGACAGAAAGGCCCACCTACAATGAGCAGTTCTTC
CDR3 protein: CARLGTERPTYNEQFF
clone size: NA
V gene: TRBV19
J gene: TRBJ2-1
D gene: TRBD1

CDR3 DNA: TGTGCCAGCAGTACTCGGACTAGCGGACTCAATGAGCAGTTCTTC
CDR3 protein: CASSTRTSGLNEQFF
clone size: NA
V gene: TRBV6-1
J gene: TRBJ2-1
D gene: TRBD2

CDR3 DNA: TGTGCCAGCAGTAGACAGGGAAATCAGCCCCAGCATTTT
CDR3 protein: CASSRQGNQPQHF
clone size: NA
V gene: TRBV6-5
J gene: TRBJ1-5
D gene: TRBD1

CDR3 DNA: TGCGCCAGCAGCCAAGTGACTAGCGGGAGGCATGAGCAGTTCTTC
CDR3 protein: CASSQVTSGRHEQFF
clone size: NA
V gene: TRBV4-3
J gene: TRBJ2-1
D gene: TRBD2

CDR3 DNA: TGTGCCAGCAGTGAAGCGCCACTAGCGTCTTCCTACAATGAGCAGTTCTTC
CDR3 protein: CASSEAPLASSYNEQFF
clone size: NA
V gene: TRBV6-1
J gene: TRBJ2-1
D gene: TRBD2

CDR3 DNA: TGCGCCAGCAGCTACATAGCGGGGCAAACCTACGAGCAGTACTTC
CDR3 protein: CASSYIAGQTYEQYF
clone size: NA
V gene: TRBV4-1
J gene: TRBJ2-7
D gene: TRBD2

CDR3 DNA: TGTGCTAGTGGTTTTTCTCCGGCGGGCTCTGGGGCCAACGTCCTGACTTTC
CDR3 protein: CASGFSPAGSGANVLTF
clone size: NA
V gene: TRBV12-5
J gene: TRBJ2-6
D gene: NA

CDR3 DNA: TGTGCCAGCAGCTTAGGAGCGGGGGCCTACGAGCAGTACTTC
CDR3 protein: CASSLGAGAYEQYF
clone size: NA
V gene: TRBV7-6
J gene: TRBJ2-7
D gene: TRBD2

CDR3 DNA: TGTGCCAGCAGTTTGTTTGCCGGGACTAGCGGAAAAGGGGTGGGTCACAATGAGCAGTTCTTC
CDR3 protein: CASSLFAGTSGKGVGHNEQFF
clone size: NA
V gene: TRBV27
J gene: TRBJ2-1
D gene: TRBD2

CDR3 DNA: TGTGCCAGCAGCTTAGCGGGACTAGCGGCCCCAGATACGCAGTATTTT
CDR3 protein: CASSLAGLAAPDTQYF
clone size: NA
V gene: TRBV7-9
J gene: TRBJ2-3
D gene: TRBD2

CDR3 DNA: TGTGCCAGCAGTTTACCAGATGAAAAACTGTTTTTT
CDR3 protein: CASSLPDEKLFF
clone size: NA
V gene: TRBV25-1
J gene: TRBJ1-4
D gene: NA

CDR3 DNA: TGTGCCAGCATCCCCGCCCCGTCTAGGGAGCAGTACTTC
CDR3 protein: CASIPAPSREQYF
clone size: NA
V gene: TRBV28
J gene: TRBJ2-7
D gene: NA

CDR3 DNA: TGTGCCAGCAGCCTCGTGGGCAGATACTATGGCTACACCTTC
CDR3 protein: CASSLVGRYYGYTF
clone size: NA
V gene: TRBV7-2
J gene: TRBJ1-2
D gene: NA

CDR3 DNA: TGCCTCGGGGGGGACGGCGGGGAGCTGTTTTTT
CDR3 protein: CLGGDGGELFF
clone size: NA
V gene: TRBV7-8
J gene: TRBJ2-2
D gene: TRBD2

CDR3 DNA: TGTGCCAGCAGCCAAGGGCGGGGAGTGAACTATGGCTACACCTTC
CDR3 protein: CASSQGRGVNYGYTF
clone size: NA
V gene: TRBV2
J gene: TRBJ1-2
D gene: NA

CDR3 DNA: TGTGCCAGCAGACCTACGACAGGGGGCCAAGAGACCCAGTACTTC
CDR3 protein: CASRPTTGGQETQYF
clone size: few
V gene: TRBV11-2
J gene: TRBJ2-5
D gene: TRBD1